The rows below give T cell receptor beta chains drawn from one sample of a study of human T cells and chemical hapten exposure. TCRdb used MiXCR to reprocess the RACE reads, holding one entry per CDR3 protein. The data show 110,000 or so distinct CDR3 sequences, with roughly a tenth seen just once and 3% to 4% held by the top ten. The input for sequencing was whole blood, taken in connection with sensitization to the hapten diphenylcyclopropenone (DPC). The origin of the receptors is a woman between 40 and 50 years old with alopecia areata. Some clones in this sample may be carry-over from other donors' samples. Each CDR3 is given with its conserved first and last residue. The D gene is left open where the match is weak. Not all rows give a size; the values are once, few, many and, for expanded clones, a class.

V: TRBV20-1
J: TRBJ2-7
size: many
D: TRBD1
DNA: TGCAGTGCTAGTCAGGGGGTCCTCTCCTACGAGCAGTACTTC
CDR3: CSASQGVLSYEQYF

V: TRBV12-3/TRBV12-4
J: TRBJ2-5
size: -
D: -
DNA: TGTGCCAGCAGCCCCGGCGGGGTCGGGGCCTTTTCTTTCCAAGAGACCCAGTACTTC
CDR3: CASSPGGVGAFSFQETQYF

V: TRBV10-1
J: TRBJ2-2
size: many
D: -
DNA: TGCGCCAGCAGTGACCCCGTGGGCTCCGGGGAGCTGTTTTTT
CDR3: CASSDPVGSGELFF

V: TRBV7-3
J: TRBJ2-2
size: many
D: -
DNA: TGTGCCAGCAGCGCGGGGGCGGTCACCGGGGAGCTGTTTTTT
CDR3: CASSAGAVTGELFF

V: TRBV29-1
J: TRBJ2-1
size: few
D: -
DNA: TGCAGCGGAGGGGGGTACAATGAGCAGTTCTTC
CDR3: CSGGGYNEQFF

V: TRBV6-5
J: TRBJ1-5
size: few
D: -
DNA: TGTGCCAGCAGTTACTCCGGGGGGCATCAGCCCCAGCATTTT
CDR3: CASSYSGGHQPQHF

V: TRBV12-3/TRBV12-4
J: TRBJ1-5
size: -
D: -
DNA: TGTGCCAGCAGATCGTCAGGTAGGGTCATACAGCCCCAGCATTTT
CDR3: CASRSSGRVIQPQHF

V: TRBV29-1
J: TRBJ2-3
size: many
D: -
DNA: TGCAGCGCGACGAAGGGCCAGGGCGGAGCAGATACGCAGTATTTT
CDR3: CSATKGQGGADTQYF

V: TRBV29-1
J: TRBJ1-1
size: -
D: -
DNA: TGCAGCGTTTCCCGGGGATACACTGAAGCTTTCTTT
CDR3: CSVSRGYTEAFF

V: TRBV7-2
J: TRBJ2-7
size: many
D: TRBD2
DNA: TGTGCCAGCACCCGGACTAGCGGGATCTACGAGCAGTACTTC
CDR3: CASTRTSGIYEQYF